This T cell receptor beta chain originates from a study of shared clonotypes between healthy human individuals (dated by TCRdb to 2020 to 2022). Concerning the study at large: A few men and two women, aged 18 to 49 years, made up the cohort. For each donor, CD4 naive and CD4 memory were each run on three plates, CD8 naive on two plates, and CD8 memory on one plate. The study deeply sequenced blood TCR repertoires of 5 or 6 healthy adults to estimate repertoire size and the extent of clonotype sharing between individuals. To increase sequencing depth and limit assay-specific biases, different laboratories used diverse techniques to prepare libraries and sequence TCR repertoires. Between about 0.85 and 9.5 billion PBMCs per donor were obtained by leukapheresis. Overall study outcomes, separate from this receptor: Across a handful of donors, approximately 4.6% of naive CD4, roughly 3.5% of naive CD8, about 2.3% of memory CD4, and 0.4% of memory CD8 clonotypes were shared. Higher generation probabilities were observed for clonotypes shared by all four sorted-subset donors than for non-shared clonotypes. Pairwise subsampling led to the expectation that sequencing depth would affect the degree of clonotype sharing among donors. Naive subsets generally had larger estimated clonotype richness than memory subsets did. The small number of donors limited the genetic and exposure-history diversity represented. Sampling was restricted to blood, and TCR repertoires in tissue are likely to differ from TCR repertoires in blood. Even with the large sequencing depth, rarefaction of the sorted-subset datasets indicated that sequencing was incomplete.

V is pruned by 1 base and J by 0 bases, leaving 6 bases of the junction without a gene match. In the germline V gene, CDR1 corresponds to SNHLY and CDR2 to FYNNEI. The CDR3 runs 19 residues from the cysteine to the phenylalanine. The CDR3 DNA has 57 bases and is translated from base 1. A note on this clone: Its antigen remains unidentified. No base quality values were provided; no much bigger clone lies one nucleotide off.

CD8 naive samples consisted of CD45RO-negative cells that were positively selected for CCR7, yielding a CD45RA+CCR7+ population without TemRA cells. The donors were healthy, HIV-negative adults with no recently reported acute infections or vaccinations. All donors were Caucasian adults living in Nashville, Tennessee, USA. After blood collection by leukapheresis, PBMCs were isolated using Ficoll-Histopaque density gradient centrifugation and then cryopreserved in the vapor phase of liquid nitrogen. Analytical flow cytometry was used to check the purity and quantity of every magnetically sorted T cell population. Genomic DNA was isolated from each sorted fraction and quantified by UV absorbance on a Nanodrop 2000c. Using the deep immunoSEQ assay, TCR CDR3 regions were amplified from genomic DNA by multiplex PCR. Genomic DNA extracted from each cell subset was distributed evenly over all wells of several immunoSEQ 96-well plates, and each plate served as one replicate. For sorted subsets, 150 to 200 ng genomic DNA, equal to tens of thousands of T cell genomes, was loaded into each replicate PCR. Purified libraries were measured with a Qubit 3.0 fluorometer, size-checked on a Bioanalyzer 2100, and measured again with the KAPA Library Quantification kit. Every immunoSEQ 96-well plate was sequenced on a separate single-read 150-cycle Illumina NextSeq 550 flow cell. The authors' pipeline ran thus. Because the immunoSEQ output included only junctional sequences and no quality scores, the filtering could not be the same as the filtering used for full-length reads. Sequences were annotated with PyIR, a Python wrapper for IgBLAST v1.9, and V/J genes and CDR3 were assigned using IMGT germline references. Reads were removed for weak V/J assignments (E-value above 1e-6), missing CDR3, stop codons, out-of-frame junctions, or ambiguous translated residues. V3J clonotypes were defined as sequences sharing the same inferred V gene, J gene, and CDR3 amino acid sequence. To compute the percentage overlap between repertoires, the number of shared unique clonotypes was divided by the size of the smaller repertoire. Repertoire richness was assessed with RTK rarefaction, the Chao1 estimator, and Recon v2.1 estimates of unobserved clonotypes. Generation probabilities for all TCRbeta clonotypes obtained by the gDNA method from a handful of donors were computed using OLGA. As stored in TCRdb, this immuneACCESS dataset retains in-frame rearrangements with V and J assigned. A fraction of the clones does not appear; measured against another copy, unresolved V genes explain less than half of the discrepancy, and the remainder lacks a known reason. V, J and clone size are those of that table, while D and trimming were read from the DNA. The sample table contains about 2 million clones; only one count was recorded for about 95% of them. 0.85% to 1.2% of the sample lies in the top ten.

The receptor chain draws on TRBV2 and TRBJ2-6, and TRBD2 aligns with 10 junction nucleotides. Material for sequencing was naive CD8+ T cells sorted from blood. The cell subset or site label of this sample denotes: CD45RA+CCR7+. The sequence was collected from a man aged 18 to 29 in good health. Here is the DNA: TGTGCCAGCAGTGAAGTGCCTAGCGGGAGTCCCTCTGGGGCCAACGTCCTGACTTTC. This yields the protein CASSEVPSGSPSGANVLTF.